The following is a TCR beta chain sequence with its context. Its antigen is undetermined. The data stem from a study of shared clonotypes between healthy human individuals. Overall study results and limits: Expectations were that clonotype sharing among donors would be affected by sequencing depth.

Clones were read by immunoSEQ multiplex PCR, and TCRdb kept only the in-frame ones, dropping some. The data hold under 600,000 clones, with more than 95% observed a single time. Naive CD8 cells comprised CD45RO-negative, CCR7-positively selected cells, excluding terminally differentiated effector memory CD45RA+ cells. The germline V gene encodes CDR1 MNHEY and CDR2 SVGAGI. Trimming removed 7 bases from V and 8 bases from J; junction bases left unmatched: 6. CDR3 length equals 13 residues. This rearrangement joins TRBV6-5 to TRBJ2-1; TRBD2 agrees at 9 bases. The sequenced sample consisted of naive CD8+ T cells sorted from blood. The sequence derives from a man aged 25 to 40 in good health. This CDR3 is CASTRGRAHEQFF. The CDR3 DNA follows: TGTGCCAGCACTCGCGGGAGGGCCCATGAGCAGTTCTTC.